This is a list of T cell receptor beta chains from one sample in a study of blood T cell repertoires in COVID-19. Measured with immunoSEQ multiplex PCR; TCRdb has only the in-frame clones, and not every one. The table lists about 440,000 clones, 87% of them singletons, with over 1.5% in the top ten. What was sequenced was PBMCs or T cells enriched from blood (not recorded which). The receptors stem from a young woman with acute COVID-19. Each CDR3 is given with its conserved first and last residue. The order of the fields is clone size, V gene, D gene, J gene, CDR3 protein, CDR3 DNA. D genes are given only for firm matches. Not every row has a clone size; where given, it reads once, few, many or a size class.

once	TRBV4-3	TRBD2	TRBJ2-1	CASSQVTAGGHNEQFF	TGCGCCAGCAGCCAAGTTACAGCGGGAGGCCACAATGAGCAGTTCTTC
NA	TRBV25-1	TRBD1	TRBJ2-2	CASSDDGTASNTGELFF	TGTGCCAGCAGTGATGACGGGACAGCTTCGAACACCGGGGAGCTGTTTTTT
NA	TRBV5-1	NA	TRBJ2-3	CASSLGTSTDTQYF	TGCGCCAGCAGCTTGGGGACTAGCACAGATACGCAGTATTTT
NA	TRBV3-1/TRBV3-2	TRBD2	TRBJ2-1	CASSHRTSGRYEQFF	TGTGCCAGCAGCCACCGGACTAGCGGGAGATATGAGCAGTTCTTC
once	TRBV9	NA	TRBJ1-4	CASSHRTEANEKLFF	TGTGCCAGCAGCCATCGGACAGAGGCTAATGAAAAACTGTTTTTT
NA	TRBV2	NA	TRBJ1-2	CASSEAAGSNYGYTF	TGTGCCAGCAGTGAAGCGGCAGGGTCGAACTATGGCTACACCTTC
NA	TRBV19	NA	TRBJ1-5	CASSVGQTFSNQPQHF	TGTGCCAGTAGTGTGGGACAAACTTTTAGCAATCAGCCCCAGCATTTT
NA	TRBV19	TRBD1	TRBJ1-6	CASRADRGSYNSPLHF	TGTGCCAGTAGAGCGGACAGGGGATCCTATAATTCACCCCTCCACTTT
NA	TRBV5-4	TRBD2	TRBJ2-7	CASSPAGASYEQYF	TGTGCCAGCAGCCCAGCGGGGGCCTCCTACGAGCAGTACTTC
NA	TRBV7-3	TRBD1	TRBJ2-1	CASRSGTGGLNEQFF	TGTGCCAGCAGATCCGGGACAGGCGGATTAAATGAGCAGTTCTTC
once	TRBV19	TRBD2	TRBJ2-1	CASSIPQGLAGGGIANEQFF	TGTGCCAGTAGTATTCCCCAAGGACTAGCGGGAGGGGGTATTGCAAATGAGCAGTTCTTC
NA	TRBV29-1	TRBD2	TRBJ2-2	CSVEDHASGPTGELFF	TGCAGCGTTGAAGATCATGCTAGCGGGCCCACCGGGGAGCTGTTTTTT
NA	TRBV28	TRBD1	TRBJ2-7	CASSAGTDPYEQYF	TGTGCCAGCAGCGCAGGGACAGACCCCTACGAGCAGTACTTC
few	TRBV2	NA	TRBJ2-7	CASSVEGQPSYEQYF	TGTGCCAGCAGTGTAGAGGGTCAACCTTCCTACGAGCAGTACTTC
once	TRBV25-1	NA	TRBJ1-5	CASSDGLGDQPQHF	TGTGCCAGCAGTGACGGGCTAGGGGATCAGCCCCAGCATTTT
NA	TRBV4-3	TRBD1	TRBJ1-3	CASSYQGGTGNTIYF	TGCGCCAGCAGCTACCAAGGGGGCACTGGAAACACCATATATTTT
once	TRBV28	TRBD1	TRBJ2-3	CASKTGQGGTDTQYF	TGTGCCAGCAAAACCGGACAGGGGGGGACAGATACGCAGTATTTT